This TCR beta chain was captured in a study of CD4+ T cells in melanoma. Findings and caveats of the study: Diverse differentiation states were reported for melanoma neoantigen-specific CD4+ T cells. CD8+ T cell, macrophage and B cell function reportedly correlated with neoantigen-specific CD4+ T cells.

Note on this clone: As yet, its antigen is unknown.

This table comes from immunoSEQ multiplex PCR, and its TCRdb copy is limited to in-frame clones, with some not included. The sample includes about 11,000 clones, roughly two thirds of them seen just once. The V gene lost 2 bases and the J gene lost 9 bases, with 11 bases spanning the gap. The V gene's germline CDR1 is MNHEY and CDR2 SMNVEV (reference sequence). The CDR3 totals 13 residues. The receptor was derived from a human donor with melanoma. The sequenced sample was cells from a culture (not recorded whether cultured in vitro). The V and J genes are TRBV27 and TRBJ2-4; possibly TRBD2 for D (6 bases). For the CDR3, the DNA is TGTGCCAGCAGTTTAAGTCGGGAGCGCATTCAGTACTTC. Residues: CASSLSRERIQYF.